Following are 12 T cell receptor beta chains from one sample sequenced in a study of Tregs in tolerant kidney transplant recipients (dated by TCRdb to the late 2010s). The meaning of the sample's time point label: blood sample drawn before combined kidney and bone marrow transplant. Library prep was done by the immunoSEQ multiplex PCR assay. TCRdb retrieved this table from immuneACCESS and kept in-frame rearrangements only. Not all clones are present; in checked studies, unresolved V genes account for under half, and no reason is known for the remainder. This specimen's table enumerates approximately 50,000 clones. The leading ten clones occupy about 0.83% of the sample. The material sequenced was CD4+ T cells from blood, taken before the transplant. These receptors were obtained from a human donor who received a combined kidney and bone marrow transplant.

Comments on this clone: From the germline J gene comes the end of the CDR3, since the read stops 3 residues before it. The chain couples TRBV18 to TRBJ2-3, with TRBD2 as a possible D gene (6 bases). Per germline, CDR1 KGHSH and CDR2 LQKENI. The CDR3 totals 16 residues. Between the trimmed V and J ends, which lost 8 bases and 2 bases, there was a span of 20 bases. CDR3 bases read: TGTGCCAGCCCGCCTATGGGCGGGATCGACACAGATACG. Its protein is CASPPMGGIDTDT. The complete CDR3 reads CASPPMGGIDTDTQYF.

Comments on this clone: The CDR3 end falls 3 residues outside the read, so it is completed with the germline J gene. This sequence joins TRBV6-1 and TRBJ1-2; perhaps TRBD1 as D (6 bases). Trimming removed 3 bases at V and 6 bases at J, with 14 bases between. The germline V gene has CDR1 MNHNS and CDR2 SASEGT. CDR3 length equals 14 residues. The DNA read from the CDR3 is TGTGCCAGCAGTGATTGGGGGGGGCTAGATGGC. Protein sequence: CASSDWGGLDG. The full CDR3 sequence reads CASSDWGGLDGYTF.

Regarding this clone: The CDR3 end lies 3 residues beyond the end of the read and is filled in from the germline J gene. The chain employs TRBV2 and TRBJ1-2; a weak D match, TRBD1 (6 bases). Germline V lookup: CDR1 SNHLY, CDR2 FYNNEI. The CDR3 covers 15 residues. V was clipped by 8 bases and J by 5 bases, with 21 bases between them. The CDR3 sequence: CASVSGEGNRYGYTF. Incomplete CDR3 DNA: TGTGCCAGCGTCTCAGGGGAAGGAAATCGGTATGGC.

As to this clone: Read coverage stops 3 residues before the CDR3 terminus; the germline J gene supplies the remainder. V usage is TRBV7-2 and J usage is TRBJ1-2, with 7 nucleotides matching TRBD1. The CDR3 totals 15 residues. Germline V gene data show CDR1 as SGHTA and CDR2 as FQGNSA. The part of the CDR3 DNA that was read is TGTGCCAGCAGCTCAAGACTTGGACAGGTTGGGGGC. Protein sequence: CASSSRLGQVGG. The CDR3 in full is CASSSRLGQVGGYTF.

Regarding this clone: Read sequence stops 3 residues before the CDR3 end, and the germline J gene provides the missing end. The V and J genes are TRBV2 and TRBJ1-2; 9 bases are a match to TRBD1. This CDR3 comprises 13 residues. Germline lookup yields CDR1 SNHLY and CDR2 FYNNEI. CDR3 in amino acids: CASKRQGGVGYTF. CDR3 DNA, as far as it was read: TGTGCCAGCAAAAGACAGGGGGGTGTGGGC.

Comments on this clone: The sequenced fragment ends 3 residues before the CDR3 boundary, so the rest is inferred from the germline J gene. V and J are TRBV19 and TRBJ2-3, with a possible D match to TRBD2 (5 bases). This CDR3 has 14 residues. The germline V gene encodes CDR1 LNHDA and CDR2 SQIVND (reference sequence). V lost 4 bases and J lost 4, with 12 bases in between. The CDR3 loop reads CASSRNRGSDTQYF. CDR3 bases read: TGTGCCAGTAGTAGGAACAGAGGGTCAGATACG.

A word on this clone: The sequenced fragment ends 3 residues before the CDR3 boundary, so the rest is inferred from the germline J gene. This rearrangement joins TRBV30 to TRBJ2-7, with 7 positions matching TRBD2. Unmatched junction bases numbered 3, after V lost 1 base and J lost 0 bases. The CDR3 runs to 14 residues. Germline V gene lookup returns CDR1 GTSNPN and CDR2 SVGIG (reference sequence). CDR3 region: CAWSGGGASYEQYF. Incomplete CDR3 DNA: TGTGCCTGGAGTGGGGGAGGGGCCTCCTACGAG. Complete variable domain (other parts from reference TRBV30 and TRBJ2-7): SQTIHQWPATLVQPVGSPLSLECTVEGTSNPNLYWYRQAAGRGLQLLFYSVGIGQISSEVPQNLSASRPQDRQFILSSKKLLLSDSGFYLCAWSGGGASYEQYFGPGTRLTVT.

On this clone: The read ends 3 residues early relative to the CDR3; the germline J gene fills the gap. This rearrangement joins TRBV19 to TRBJ2-1; 11 bases agree with TRBD2. The CDR3 totals 16 residues. Per the germline V gene, CDR1 is LNHDA and CDR2 is SQIVND (reference sequence). V was pared by 7 bases and J by 3 bases, with 8 bases of the junction left unmatched. CDR3 DNA (partial): TGTGCCAGTACCCCAGGGACTAGCGGTCACTACAATGAG. It specifies CASTPGTSGHYNE. The whole CDR3 reads CASTPGTSGHYNEQFF.

Of note for this clone: The CDR3 end falls 3 residues outside the read, so it is completed with the germline J gene. V is TRBV13 and J is TRBJ2-3, with 7 bases identical to TRBD1. The germline gives CDR1 PRHDT, CDR2 FYEKMQ (reference sequence). This CDR3 region has 14 residues. The V and J ends lost 5 bases and 4 bases, in that order; junction bases with no gene match: 6. The CDR3 bases that were read are TGTGCCAGCAGCCCGACAGGGAACGCAGATACG. It translates to CASSPTGNADT. The whole CDR3 region reads CASSPTGNADTQYF.

With regard to this clone: The missing CDR3 end, 3 residues past where the read stops, is filled in from the germline J gene. The chain couples TRBV20-1 to TRBJ1-3; D is perhaps TRBD1 (6 bases). This CDR3 is built from 14 residues. The V gene lost 4 bases and the J gene lost 2 bases, with 12 bases spanning the gap. Germline V gene lookup returns CDR1 DFQATT and CDR2 SNEGSKA (reference sequence). This CDR3 reads CSAKTGQAGNTIYF. The covered CDR3 bases are TGCAGTGCTAAGACAGGTCAGGCTGGAAACACC.

Partial CDR3 DNA: TGCAGCGCAGCCCGGGGGGGGATGGCAAACACC. It is translated as CSAARGGMANT. The CDR3 as a whole reads CSAARGGMANTIYF. The chain carries TRBV29-1 and TRBJ1-3, with D perhaps matching TRBD1 (5 bases). The read ends 3 residues before the CDR3 terminus; that terminus is restored from the germline J gene. V was trimmed by 7 bases and J by 6 bases, leaving 19 bases between them. Germline CDR1 SQVTM, CDR2 ANQGSEA. The length of the CDR3 is 14 residues.

As regards this clone: The read is 3 residues too short to cover the CDR3 end, so that end is filled in from the germline J gene. The chain links TRBV7-2 to TRBJ1-1; a weak D match, TRBD1 (6 bases). Trimming cost V 5 bases and J 1 base, with 11 bases left between them. The CDR3 runs to 14 residues. Germline V gives CDR1 SGHTA, CDR2 FQGNSA. The DNA read from the CDR3 is TGTGCCAGCAGCCCGGGACACCAGAACACTGAA. This encodes CASSPGHQNTE. The full-length CDR3 reads as CASSPGHQNTEAFF.